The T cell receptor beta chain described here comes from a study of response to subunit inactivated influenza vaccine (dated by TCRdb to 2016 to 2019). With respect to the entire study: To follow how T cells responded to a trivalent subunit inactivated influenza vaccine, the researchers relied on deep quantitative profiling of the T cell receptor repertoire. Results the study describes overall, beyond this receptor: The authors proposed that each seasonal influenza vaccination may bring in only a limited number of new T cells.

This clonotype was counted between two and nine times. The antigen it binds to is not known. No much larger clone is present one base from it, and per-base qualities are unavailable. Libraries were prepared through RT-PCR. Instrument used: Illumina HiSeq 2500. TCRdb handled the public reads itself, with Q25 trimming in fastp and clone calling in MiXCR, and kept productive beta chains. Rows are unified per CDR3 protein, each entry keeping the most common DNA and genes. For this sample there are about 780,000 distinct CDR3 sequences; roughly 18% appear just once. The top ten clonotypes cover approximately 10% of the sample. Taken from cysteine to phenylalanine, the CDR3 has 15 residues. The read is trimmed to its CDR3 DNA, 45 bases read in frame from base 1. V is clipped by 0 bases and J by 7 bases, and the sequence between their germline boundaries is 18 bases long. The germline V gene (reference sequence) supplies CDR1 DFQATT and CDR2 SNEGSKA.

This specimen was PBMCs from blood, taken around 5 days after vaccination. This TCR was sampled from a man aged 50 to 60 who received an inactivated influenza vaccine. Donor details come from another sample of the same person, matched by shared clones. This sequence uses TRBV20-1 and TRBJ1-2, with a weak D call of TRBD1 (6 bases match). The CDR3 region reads CSARDLDRYSSGYTF. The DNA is TGCAGTGCTAGAGATCTCGACAGGTATTCTTCTGGCTACACCTTC.